What follows are 12 T cell receptor beta chains derived from one specimen sequenced in a study of T-cell memory formation after mild COVID-19. One entry per CDR3 protein results from TCRdb running MiXCR on the 5' RACE reads. The sample holds fewer than 250,000 distinct CDR3 sequences, under 30% seen once. The sample comprised PBMCs or a T cell subset sorted from them (not recorded which). Source of these receptors: an adult woman who had mild COVID-19 (a few samples of this study predate the infection). Cell type and time point are not known.

This clonotype was observed a few times. This chain uses TRBV5-1 with TRBJ2-1; TRBD2 aligns across 7 bases. The CDR3 is made up of 15 amino acids. J gave up 3 bases and V 3 bases, and 6 bases lay outside the gene matches. Germline V gene lookup returns CDR1 SGHRS and CDR2 YFSETQ. CDR3 DNA sequence: TGCGCCAGCAGCTCGAGCGGGAATAACTACAATGAGCAGTTCTTC. Its protein is CASSSSGNNYNEQFF.

The chain is built from TRBV7-3 and TRBJ2-1; 7 bases agree with TRBD2. The length of the CDR3 is 14 residues. Germline lookup yields CDR1 SGHTA and CDR2 FQGTGA. V lost 5 bases and J lost 7; bases outside the gene matches: 8. The CDR3 protein is CASSPVGGENEQFF. In nucleotides, the CDR3 is TGTGCCAGCAGCCCAGTGGGGGGGGAGAATGAGCAGTTCTTC.

This clonotype was seen only a few times. This chain links TRBV7-2 with TRBJ2-7; D is perhaps TRBD1 (6 bases). The CDR3 loop spans 17 amino acids. The germline CDR1 and CDR2 sequences are SGHTA and FQGNSA. Deletions cut 5 bases from V and 1 base from J, with 21 bases between. DNA for the CDR3: TGTGCCAGCAGCCTCGGGATTCGACAGGCATGGTCCTACGAGCAGTACTTC. Translation: CASSLGIRQAWSYEQYF.

This clonotype was found many times. The chain employs TRBV25-1 and TRBJ1-5; D unresolved. The CDR3 covers 14 residues. Trimming stripped 6 bases from V and 3 bases from J, with 12 bases between. The germline gives CDR1 MGHDK, CDR2 SYGVNS. The CDR3 DNA reads TGTGCCAGCAGCCTGACGAAGGACAATCAGCCCCAGCATTTT. Translation gives CASSLTKDNQPQHF. Looking up the rest from reference TRBV25-1 and TRBJ1-5 gives the full variable domain: EADIYQTPRYLVIGTGKKITLECSQTMGHDKMYWYQQDPGMELHLIHYSYGVNSTEKGDLSSESTVSRIRTEHFPLTLESARPSHTSQYLCASSLTKDNQPQHFGDGTRLSIL.

This clonotype was counted a few times. The gene calls are TRBV6-5 and TRBJ2-7; TRBD1 aligns across 7 bases. The CDR3 covers 14 residues. CDR1 is MNHEY and CDR2 is SVGAGI in the germline V gene. V trimming: 6 bases; J trimming: 2 bases; junction bases outside the gene matches: 7. The CDR3 region has the DNA TGTGCCAGCAGGAACAGGGGTTCGACCTACGAGCAGTACTTC. Translating gives CASRNRGSTYEQYF.

The chain employs TRBV2 and TRBJ1-1; tentatively, D is TRBD1 (5 bases). CDR1 is SNHLY, CDR2 FYNNEI, per germline. This CDR3 contains 12 residues. The V end lost 9 bases, the J end lost 1 base, and 9 bases lay between the germline ends. CDR3 in amino acids: CARAGRNTEAFF. Written as DNA, the CDR3 is TGTGCCAGGGCGGGGCGGAACACTGAAGCTTTCTTT.

This clonotype was seen a few times. The chain recombines TRBV9 with TRBJ2-1; TRBD2 matches at 8 bases. V shed 4 bases, J shed 7 bases, and the junction held 16 bases outside the gene matches. There are 17 residues in the CDR3. CDR1 is SGDLS, CDR2 YYNGEE, per germline. The CDR3 reads CASSRAPGGGPGNEQFF. In nucleotides, the CDR3 is TGTGCCAGCAGCCGCGCTCCGGGGGGGGGGCCCGGAAATGAGCAGTTCTTC.

The CDR3 DNA is TGCGCCAGCAGCATGGACAGGGTGGACGGCGGCTACACCTTC. This sequence encodes CASSMDRVDGGYTF. This chain joins TRBV5-1 and TRBJ1-2, with TRBD1 matching over 8 bases. The CDR3 has 14 amino acids. Unmatched junction bases numbered 10, after V lost 4 bases and J lost 8 bases. The V gene's germline CDR1 is SGHRS and CDR2 YFSETQ.

The V call is TRBV7-8, the J call TRBJ2-1, with 7 bases aligning to TRBD2. Germline values: CDR1 SGHVS, CDR2 FQNEAQ. The CDR3 runs 17 residues. V shed 0 bases and J 0 bases; nucleotides not matched to a gene: 5. The CDR3 coding sequence is TGTGCCAGCAGCTTAGCAGGACTAGGAAGCTCCTACAATGAGCAGTTCTTC. Translating it yields CASSLAGLGSSYNEQFF.

V usage is TRBV3-1 and J usage is TRBJ2-2; D is unclear. Between the trimmed V and J ends, which lost 5 bases and 6 bases, there was a span of 16 bases. CDR1 LGHDT and CDR2 YNNKEL come from the germline V gene (reference sequence). This CDR3 has 15 amino acids. CDR3 sequence (DNA): TGTGCCAGCAGCGATATTAAGACAAAAGCCGGGGAGCTGTTTTTT. It is translated as CASSDIKTKAGELFF.

This clonotype was detected only a few times. The chain joins TRBV6-2 or TRBV6-3 to TRBJ2-7; 13 bases agree with TRBD2. Germline V gives CDR1 MNHEY, CDR2 SVGEGT. The CDR3 spans 15 residues. After removal of 8 bases from V and 6 bases from J, the junction contained 10 bases not matched to a gene. The chain's CDR3 is CASLWTSGSSGEQYF. As DNA, the CDR3 is TGTGCCAGCCTCTGGACTAGCGGGAGTTCGGGCGAGCAGTACTTC.

This rearrangement joins TRBV4-1 to TRBJ2-7; the match to TRBD2 covers 11 bases. Per germline, CDR1 MGHRA and CDR2 YSYEKL. V was pared by 6 bases and J by 2 bases, with 9 bases of the junction left unmatched. This CDR3 has 16 amino acids. The CDR3 region has the DNA TGCGCCAGCAGTCTTACAACGGGACTAGCGGCCTACGAGCAGTACTTC. Protein: CASSLTTGLAAYEQYF.